These 14 T cell receptor beta chains originate from one sample sequenced in a study of naive and memory T cell subsets. The beta constant-region primer was an equimolar mix of two oligonucleotides covering TRBC1 and TRBC2. Ligated cDNA was amplified by four rounds of PCR with nested alpha and beta constant-region primers and SP2. TCRdb passed the UMI-ligation and nested PCR reads through MiXCR, listing each CDR3 protein once. The sample records around 4,300 distinct CDR3 sequences, approximately 5.2% being singletons. Material for sequencing was effector memory CD8+ T cells from blood. As for subset: effector memory, CD45RA- CD27-. Receptors were obtained from a human donor in good health.

Within the sample, this clonotype is medium-sized (0.01 to 0.1%). The chain joins TRBV28 to TRBJ2-1; 9 bases are a match to TRBD2. There are 16 residues in the CDR3. The J segment lost 0 bases and the V segment lost 4 bases, leaving 4 bases of the junction unmatched. The germline CDR1 and CDR2 sequences are MDHEN and SYDVKM. The chain's CDR3 is CASSWGGRDSYNEQFF. The CDR3, as DNA: TGTGCCAGCAGTTGGGGCGGGAGGGACTCCTACAATGAGCAGTTCTTC.

This clonotype was seen at least ten times. The rearrangement joins TRBV5-1 to TRBJ2-7; D might be TRBD1 (6 bases). Looked up from germline, CDR1 is SGHRS and CDR2 is YFSETQ. Trimming removed 4 bases from V and 5 bases from J, with 16 bases in between. The CDR3 has 14 amino acids. The CDR3 here is CASSLAGQMDEQYF. CDR3 nucleotides: TGCGCCAGCAGCCTAGCTGGACAGATGGACGAGCAGTACTTC. The full variable domain, rest sourced from reference TRBV5-1 and TRBJ2-7, is KAGVTQTPRYLIKTRGQQVTLSCSPISGHRSVSWYQQTPGQGLQFLFEYFSETQRNKGNFPGRFSGRQFSNSRSEMNVSTLELGDSALYLCASSLAGQMDEQYFGPGTRLTVT.

This clonotype came up many times. The rearrangement links TRBV28 to TRBJ2-7; tentatively, D is TRBD2 (6 bases). This CDR3 spans 20 amino acids. The V end was cut by 6 bases, the J end by 1 base, with 31 bases between. Per germline, CDR1 MDHEN and CDR2 SYDVKM. The CDR3 DNA is TGTGCCAGCAGACCCAACGAGGGAGTCCGAGCGGGTGGGAGTTCCTACGAGCAGTACTTC. Translated: CASRPNEGVRAGGSSYEQYF. The variable domain in full, with the rest retrieved from reference TRBV28 and TRBJ2-7, is DVKVTQSSRYLVKRTGEKVFLECVQDMDHENMFWYRQDPGLGLRLIYFSYDVKMKEKGDIPEGYSVSREKKERFSLILESASTNQTSMYLCASRPNEGVRAGGSSYEQYFGPGTRLTVT.

This chain links TRBV7-9 with TRBJ2-7; TRBD1 agrees at 8 bases. CDR1 and CDR2 from the germline V gene are SEHNR and FQNEAQ (reference sequence). The J segment lost 6 bases and the V segment lost 5 bases, leaving 9 bases of the junction unmatched. The CDR3 is 14 residues long. The CDR3 DNA sequence: TGTGCCAGCAGCCCGGACAGGGAGTTCCTCGAGCAGTACTTC. It translates to CASSPDREFLEQYF.

This clonotype is medium-sized in the sample. This chain uses TRBV6-4 with TRBJ2-2, with 8 bases matching TRBD1. The germline CDR1 and CDR2 sequences are MRHNA and SNTAGT. V lost 6 bases, J lost 1 base, and 7 bases stayed unmatched. This CDR3 has 16 amino acids. In nucleotides, the CDR3 is TGTGCCAGCAGCTCCACACAGGGGGAGAACACCGGGGAGCTGTTTTTT. Amino acid sequence: CASSSTQGENTGELFF.

The V gene is TRBV28, the J gene TRBJ1-1; D remains ambiguous. Germline V gene sequence: CDR1 MDHEN, CDR2 SYDVKM. V shed 3 bases and J shed 4 bases, with 9 bases lying between them. There are 13 residues in the CDR3. CDR3 nucleotide sequence: TGTGCCAGCAGTTTCGACGTTGGCACTGAAGCTTTCTTT. Its translation: CASSFDVGTEAFF.

Concerning this clonotype itself: This may come from a read error, since a much larger clone is one base off. The V call is TRBV12-3 or TRBV12-4, the J call TRBJ2-1, with 8 bases identical to TRBD2. The CDR3 sequence is 15 residues long. CDR3 nucleotide sequence: TGTGCCTGCAGTACGGGACTAGTAGTTTACAATGAGCAGTTCTTC. The encoded protein is CACSTGLVVYNEQFF.

This clonotype was counted many times. The J gene is TRBJ2-3, the V gene TRBV6-1, with D unclear. Deletions cut 6 bases from V and 4 bases from J, with 11 bases between. The germline gives CDR1 MNHNS, CDR2 SASEGT. The CDR3 is 13 amino acids. CDR3 region: CASSNEFADTQYF. The CDR3 bases are TGTGCCAGCAGCAACGAATTCGCAGATACGCAGTATTTT.

This clonotype was observed many times. The rearrangement joins TRBV27 to TRBJ2-3; TRBD2 aligns across 7 bases. Losses at the gene ends were 2 bases for V and 0 bases for J; bases not matched to a gene: 14. This CDR3 has 19 amino acids. The germline V gene encodes CDR1 MNHEY and CDR2 SMNVEV (reference sequence). The CDR3 DNA reads as TGTGCCAGCAGTTTAGGGCGAGTTGCGAGCGGGACTAGCACAGATACGCAGTATTTT. Translation: CASSLGRVASGTSTDTQYF.

This clonotype was observed many times. This chain uses TRBV7-3 with TRBJ2-3; D is possibly TRBD2 (6 bases). The V end was cut by 0 bases, the J end by 1 base, with 8 bases between. The CDR3 runs 15 residues. The germline CDR1 and CDR2 sequences are SGHTA and FQGTGA. The CDR3 sequence: CASSLTGGGTDTQYF. DNA of the CDR3: TGTGCCAGCAGCTTAACGGGGGGTGGCACAGATACGCAGTATTTT.

This clonotype has at least ten counts. This rearrangement joins TRBV24-1 to TRBJ2-2, with a possible D match to TRBD2 (6 bases). This CDR3 spans 16 amino acids. The germline V and J ends were trimmed by 4 bases and 4 bases, with 15 bases remaining between them. CDR1 and CDR2 from the germline V gene are KGHDR and SFDVKD. CDR3 nucleotides: TGTGCCACCAGTGAGATCTGGCGGGGAGGCACCGGGGAGCTGTTTTTT. Translating gives CATSEIWRGGTGELFF.

This clonotype was recorded a few times. The chain recombines TRBV2 with TRBJ2-7, with D unresolved. CDR1 is SNHLY, CDR2 FYNNEI, per germline. V dropped 6 bases and J dropped 0 bases, with 9 bases sitting between them. The CDR3 totals 13 residues. This CDR3 reads CASRDGNSYEQYF. In DNA form, the CDR3 reads TGTGCCAGCAGGGACGGAAACTCCTACGAGCAGTACTTC.

This clonotype rates as medium-sized (0.01 to 0.1%). The CDR3 DNA reads as TGCGCCAGCAGCACCAACCGGGGCCTTCACCACGAGCAGTACTTC. This translates into CASSTNRGLHHEQYF. The chain is built from TRBV5-1 and TRBJ2-7, with D tentatively TRBD1 or TRBD2 (5 bases each). With 4 bases removed from V and 5 bases from J, the gap between germline ends came to 19 bases. The CDR3 covers 15 residues. Germline V gene lookup returns CDR1 SGHRS and CDR2 YFSETQ.

This clonotype counts as medium-sized (0.01 to 0.1%). The chain joins TRBV29-1 to TRBJ2-7, with D possibly being TRBD1 or TRBD2 (5 bases each). CDR1 is SQVTM, CDR2 ANQGSEA, per germline. The ends were cut back, 5 bases at V and 2 bases at J, with 13 bases in the middle. This CDR3 has 13 amino acids. Here the CDR3 reads CSVTGTDPYEQYF. CDR3 bases: TGCAGCGTTACCGGGACGGATCCCTACGAGCAGTACTTC.